This T cell receptor (beta chain) comes out of a study of blood T cell repertoires in COVID-19. Study in general: Whether acute or convalescent, the COVID-19 samples came from the United States, Italy and Spain.

Germline V gene lookup returns CDR1 MGHRA and CDR2 YSYEKL. V dropped 0 bases and J dropped 4 bases, with 7 bases sitting between them. The CDR3 spans 14 residues. Participant reports of clinical history set cohort assignment. Two negative PCRs, clearance, or symptom resolution were required of recovered Cohort 3 donors. Generated by immunoSEQ multiplex PCR, the TCRdb table keeps only in-frame clones and is missing some. This sample yields about 480,000 clones, of which 80% to 90% are seen a single time; roughly 8.5% belongs to the top ten. This TCR derives from a woman aged 60-75 years who had recovered from COVID-19. This rearrangement joins TRBV4-1 to TRBJ1-3; no definite D call. Sequencing input: PBMCs or T cells enriched from blood (not recorded which). CDR3: CASSQDPIGNTIYF. CDR3 nucleotide sequence: TGCGCCAGCAGCCAAGATCCCATCGGAAACACCATATATTTT.